The T cell receptor beta chain described here comes from a study of OX40 agonist ivuxolimab in advanced cancers. Study at large: The dose-escalation cohort had hepatocellular carcinoma, melanoma, renal cell or head and neck cancer. Prior anti-PD-1, anti-PD-L1 or anti-CTLA-4 therapy was allowed; around 43% had some.

As for this clone: The antigen remains unidentified.

The CDR3 is made up of 14 amino acids. Trimming stripped 2 bases from V and 7 bases from J, with 12 bases between. Germline lookup yields CDR1 MNHEY and CDR2 SVGAGI. Study-wide results and caveats: The antigen specificity of the peripheral T cells (those that were expanded) was not determined.

This table comes from immunoSEQ multiplex PCR, and its TCRdb copy is limited to in-frame clones, with some not included. The sample carries about 72,000 clones, about 88% recorded once. No patient had autoimmune disease or received systemic immunosuppression. Specimen: CD4+ or CD8+ T cells sorted from blood, collected in a trial of the OX40 agonist ivuxolimab. This chain uses TRBV6-5 with TRBJ1-5; possibly TRBD1 for D (6 bases). The receptor was derived from an adult with an advanced solid tumor such as melanoma, head and neck, liver or kidney cancer. The CDR3 DNA reads TGTGCCAGCAGTTACGACAGGTGGGAACAGCCCCAGCATTTT. Encoded protein: CASSYDRWEQPQHF.